What follows are 24 T cell receptor beta chains derived from one specimen sequenced in a study of response to subunit inactivated influenza vaccine. TCRdb re-called the RT-PCR reads with MiXCR, one entry per CDR3 protein. There are 550,000 to 800,000 distinct CDR3 sequences in the sample; 15% to 18% occur only once, and about 9.9% lies in the top ten. The material sequenced was PBMCs from blood, taken about 11 days after vaccination. The receptor source for this set is a man aged 45-65 years who received an inactivated influenza vaccine.

V is TRBV5-1 and J is TRBJ1-5; the D is unclear. The CDR3 spans 15 residues. V lost 4 bases and J lost 2, with 13 bases in between. Germline V gene sequence: CDR1 SGHRS, CDR2 YFSETQ. CDR3 coding DNA: TGCGCCAGCAGCGTTCAGGATCCTCGCAATCAGCCCCAGCATTTT. The encoded protein is CASSVQDPRNQPQHF.

The chain carries TRBV2 and TRBJ2-3, with D possibly TRBD1 on 5 matching bases. CDR1 SNHLY and CDR2 FYNNEI come from the germline V gene. Trimming pared 3 bases from V and 6 bases from J, leaving 10 bases between. The CDR3 sequence is 13 residues long. CDR3 residues: CASSDRVLDTQYF. CDR3 nucleotides: TGTGCCAGCAGTGACAGGGTTCTGGATACGCAGTATTTT.

This clonotype was seen only a few times. The chain employs TRBV7-3 and TRBJ1-6; D uncertain. Trimming left V 2 bases short and J 10 bases short, with 9 bases between. CDR1 is SGHTA, CDR2 FQGTGA, per germline. The CDR3 spans 13 residues. CDR3 sequence (DNA): TGTGCCAGCAGCTTAGGGCAGAGGTCACCCCTCCACTTT. Amino acid sequence: CASSLGQRSPLHF.

There are a few counts of this clonotype. V gene TRBV5-1 combines with J gene TRBJ1-1, with 9 nucleotides matching TRBD1. The ends lost 3 bases at V and 0 bases at J; junction bases unmatched: 9. The length of the CDR3 is 17 residues. Germline-derived CDR1 and CDR2 are SGHRS and YFSETQ. The CDR3 spells CASSSVPGQGLNTEAFF. CDR3 nucleotide sequence: TGCGCCAGCAGCTCCGTCCCGGGACAGGGTTTGAACACTGAAGCTTTCTTT.

The chain recombines TRBV25-1 with TRBJ2-7; D possibly corresponds to TRBD1 (5 bases). CDR3 size: 14 residues. V was pared by 5 bases and J by 2 bases, with 13 bases between. Germline values: CDR1 MGHDK, CDR2 SYGVNS. CDR3 residues: CASSSRIGAYEQYF. The DNA for the CDR3 is TGTGCCAGCAGTTCTCGTATAGGGGCCTACGAGCAGTACTTC.

This clonotype was counted a few times. The chain links TRBV29-1 to TRBJ2-7, with TRBD1 matching 8 bases. The germline V gene encodes CDR1 SQVTM and CDR2 ANQGSEA. Unmatched junction bases numbered 8, after V lost 5 bases and J lost 5 bases. The CDR3 runs 13 residues. CDR3 DNA sequence: TGCAGCGTTTACAGGACAGGGATTAACGAGCAGTACTTC. As protein: CSVYRTGINEQYF.

This clonotype was recorded a few times. V gene TRBV9 combines with J gene TRBJ2-1; D is unresolved. The CDR3 spans 14 residues. V lost 4 bases to trimming and J lost 4 bases, with 12 bases between them. CDR1 and CDR2 (germline): SGDLS, YYNGEE. CDR3 in amino acids: CASSLDVGYNEQFF. CDR3 in DNA: TGTGCCAGCAGCCTAGACGTTGGGTACAATGAGCAGTTCTTC.

The genes are TRBV20-1 and TRBJ2-7; D is uncertain. The CDR3 spans 14 residues. Germline CDR1 is DFQATT and CDR2 is SNEGSKA (reference sequence). V lost 0 bases, J lost 5 bases, and 14 bases lay in between. CDR3 loop: CSARDLAGSHEQYF. CDR3 nucleotide sequence: TGCAGTGCTAGAGATTTAGCAGGATCCCACGAGCAGTACTTC.

With respect to this clonotype: This may stem from a read error, because a much larger clone lies one nucleotide away. The chain links TRBV20-1 to TRBJ2-1, with D perhaps matching TRBD2 (6 bases). CDR1 and CDR2 (germline): DFQATT, SNEGSKA (reference sequence). This CDR3 contains 15 residues. Written as DNA, the CDR3 is TGCACTGCTGGGATCCCGGGACTCCTGCAAGCTGAGCAGTTCTTC. Its protein product is CTAGIPGLLQAEQFF.

This clonotype was recorded a few times. The V gene is TRBV10-3, the J gene TRBJ1-2; D unresolved. CDR1 is ENHRY and CDR2 is SYGVKD in the germline V gene. Between the trimmed V and J ends, which lost 7 bases and 5 bases, there was a span of 14 bases. This CDR3 has 13 amino acids. The CDR3 reads CAITSEGLYGYTF. The CDR3 DNA follows: TGTGCCATCACGTCCGAGGGCTTGTATGGCTACACCTTC.

The genes are TRBV11-1 and TRBJ2-1; tentative D call: TRBD1 (5 bases). Germline values: CDR1 SGHAT, CDR2 FQDESV (reference sequence). Trimming removed 4 bases at V and 2 bases at J, with 21 bases between. This CDR3 region has 18 residues. The CDR3 DNA sequence: TGTGCCAGCAGCTCATCCTTATTAGACAGAGGCACCTACAATGAGCAGTTCTTC. It yields the protein CASSSSLLDRGTYNEQFF.

This clonotype turned up a few times. The chain has TRBV12-3 or TRBV12-4 and TRBJ2-1; 8 nucleotides match TRBD2. This CDR3 contains 15 residues. Unmatched junction bases numbered 8, after V lost 4 bases and J lost 6 bases. CDR3 amino acids: CASSSGLAPTNEQFF. The CDR3 DNA is TGTGCCAGCAGTTCCGGACTAGCCCCAACCAATGAGCAGTTCTTC.

This clonotype has only a few counts. V and J are TRBV15 and TRBJ2-3; D possibly corresponds to TRBD2 (5 bases). Germline V gene lookup returns CDR1 LNHNV and CDR2 YYDKDF (reference sequence). Trimming shortened V by 5 bases and J by 6 bases, and 12 bases separated the two germline ends. CDR3 size: 13 residues. The CDR3 DNA reads as TGTGCCACCAGCCGGACTCGGACGGATACGCAGTATTTT. Translation: CATSRTRTDTQYF.

This clonotype came up a few times. J is TRBJ2-1 and V is TRBV25-1, with TRBD2 matching over 10 bases. The CDR3 consists of 16 residues. The V gene end was trimmed by 2 bases and the J gene end by 5 bases; junction bases not matched to a gene: 6. Germline V gene sequence: CDR1 MGHDK, CDR2 SYGVNS. CDR3 residues: CASSEKQSGRDNEQFF. In nucleotides, the CDR3 is TGTGCCAGCAGTGAAAAACAAAGCGGGAGGGACAATGAGCAGTTCTTC.

Turning to this clonotype: This may come from a read error, since a much larger clone is one base off. The chain has TRBV6-2 or TRBV6-3 and TRBJ2-5; weak D call: TRBD1 (6 bases). The V and J ends lost 0 bases and 0 bases respectively, with 8 bases between them. This CDR3 has 15 amino acids. Germline lookup yields CDR1 MNHEY and CDR2 SVGEGT. CDR3 coding DNA: TGTGCCAGCAGTTACTCGCACAGGGACCAAGAGACCCAGTACTTC. Its translation: CASSYSHRDQETQYF.

The J gene is TRBJ2-5, the V gene TRBV7-9; 7 bases match TRBD1. CDR1 SEHNR and CDR2 FQNEAQ come from the germline V gene (reference sequence). This CDR3 is built from 14 residues. Trimming cost V 4 bases and J 2 bases; bases outside gene matches: 4. DNA for the CDR3: TGTGCCAGCAGCTGGTGGGACAGACAAGAGACCCAGTACTTC. Translated, it gives CASSWWDRQETQYF.

At least ten counts were recorded for this clonotype. The V and J genes are TRBV3-1 and TRBJ2-7; D gene uncertain. Trimming left V 2 bases short and J 3 bases short, with 14 bases between. The length of the CDR3 is 15 residues. Germline loops: CDR1 LGHDT, CDR2 YNNKEL (reference sequence). The CDR3 loop is CASSQSGSVNYEQYF. The CDR3 region has the DNA TGTGCCAGCAGCCAATCGGGCAGTGTAAACTACGAGCAGTACTTC.

This clonotype was observed a handful of times. The chain uses TRBV20-1 and TRBJ2-1, with a possible D match to TRBD2 (6 bases). The CDR3 runs to 14 residues. The germline CDR1 and CDR2 sequences are DFQATT and SNEGSKA (reference sequence). Trimming removed 0 bases from V and 13 bases from J, with 19 bases in between. CDR3: CSARDLLATQKQFF. The CDR3 bases are TGCAGTGCTAGAGATCTACTAGCTACGCAGAAACAGTTCTTC.

This clonotype turned up a few times. One junction end does not reproduce the germline sequence, and a read error may be involved. The gene calls are TRBV5-1 and TRBJ2-7; no clear D gene. The CDR3 consists of 13 residues. Germline loops: CDR1 SGHRS, CDR2 YFSETQ. The CDR3 region is CASTLDGSYEQYF. The CDR3 DNA reads TGCGCCAGCACCTTGGACGGCTCCTACGAGCAGTACTTC.

This rearrangement joins TRBV7-2 to TRBJ1-2, with D possibly matching TRBD1 (5 bases). CDR3 length equals 16 residues. V dropped 6 bases and J dropped 6 bases, with 23 bases sitting between them. Germline CDR1 and CDR2: SGHTA and FQGNSA. The chain's CDR3 is CASRRTETGPQDGYTF. The CDR3 nucleotides read TGTGCCAGCAGGAGGACGGAAACAGGCCCCCAGGATGGCTACACCTTC.

The chain recombines TRBV10-1 with TRBJ2-7, with 9 positions matching TRBD1. V lost 0 bases to trimming and J lost 3 bases; unmatched junction nucleotides: 3. Germline CDR1 WNHNN, CDR2 SYGVQD (reference sequence). The CDR3 length is 15 residues. CDR3 DNA: TGCGCCAGCAGTGAGTCGTGGACAGGGGTCTACGAGCAGTACTTC. Its protein product is CASSESWTGVYEQYF.

The table lists this clonotype with many counts. The genes are TRBV7-2 and TRBJ2-5; D is tentatively TRBD1 or TRBD2 (5 bases each). The CDR3 extends over 16 amino acids. CDR1 is SGHTA and CDR2 is FQGNSA in the germline V gene. The V end was cut by 1 base, the J end by 1 base, with 13 bases between. CDR3 sequence (DNA): TGTGCCAGCAGCTTAGTCCCTTATGGGGGCCAAGAGACCCAGTACTTC. As protein: CASSLVPYGGQETQYF.

At least ten counts were recorded for this clonotype. J is TRBJ2-4 and V is TRBV3-1; 7 nucleotides line up with TRBD2. The length of the CDR3 is 17 residues. V trimming: 5 bases; J trimming: 3 bases; junction bases outside the gene matches: 13. Germline V CDR1 and CDR2: LGHDT, YNNKEL (reference sequence). CDR3 DNA: TGTGCCAGCAGCTATGGGTTGGCGGGAGAAGTCAAAAACATTCAGTACTTC. Its translation: CASSYGLAGEVKNIQYF.

The chain recombines TRBV20-1 with TRBJ1-1; D might be TRBD1 (5 bases). Germline CDR1 reads DFQATT; CDR2 reads SNEGSKA (reference sequence). The V gene lost 1 base and the J gene lost 4 bases, with 16 bases spanning the gap. This CDR3 spans 15 amino acids. In DNA form, the CDR3 reads TGCAGTGCTAGAGTCCCAGGGATGGGGGGCACTGAAGCTTTCTTT. Translating gives CSARVPGMGGTEAFF.